Listed below are T cell receptor beta chains from one sample, sequenced in a study of Ad26.COV2.S vaccination and SARS-CoV-2 variants. The data were produced by immunoSEQ multiplex PCR, yet TCRdb's version contains in-frame clones alone and is incomplete. The sample includes some 500,000 clones, approximately 92% seen only once; the top ten take over 2.5%. Specimen: peripheral blood, collected in a trial of Ad26.COV2.S vaccine versus placebo. These receptors were collected from a person aged 18-60 years who received the Ad26.COV2.S COVID-19 vaccine or a placebo. Both conserved end residues are part of each CDR3. A D gene is named only where the DNA matches it firmly. Some rows have no size entry. The others give once, few or many, or a class for an expanded clone.

- - TRBJ1-3 TRBV5-6 TGTGCCAGCAGCTCCTACAGGGTCGGCTCTGGAAACACCATATATTTT CASSSYRVGSGNTIYF
- - TRBJ2-2 TRBV10-3 TGTGCCATCGGAGGGACCTCCGGGGAGCTGTTTTTT CAIGGTSGELFF
- - TRBJ2-2 TRBV3-1/TRBV3-2 TGTGCCAGCAGCCAAGCGAAAAGGGAGCTGTTTTTT CASSQAKRELFF
few - TRBJ2-7 TRBV24-1 TGTGCCACCAGTGATTCGGGGAGCTCCTACGAGCAGTACTTC CATSDSGSSYEQYF
- TRBD2 TRBJ2-2 TRBV6-4 TGTGCCAGCAGTGACGGCGGGGGGTCCGGGGAGCTGTTTTTT CASSDGGGSGELFF
- - TRBJ2-1 TRBV7-9 TGTGCCAGCAGACTGACAGTTGGTAATGAGCAGTTCTTC CASRLTVGNEQFF
- - TRBJ2-5 TRBV5-1 TGCGCCAGCAGCTCGACGACAGGGACTCAAGAGACCCAGTACTTC CASSSTTGTQETQYF
- - TRBJ1-6 TRBV2 TGTGCCAGCAAGCGGCAGGGAACTCGTAATTCACCCCTCCACTTT CASKRQGTRNSPLHF
few - TRBJ2-7 TRBV7-2 TGTGCCAGCAGCATAGACTGGGGGGGCCTGGGAAACGAGCAGTACTTC CASSIDWGGLGNEQYF
- TRBD1 TRBJ2-5 TRBV5-1 TGCGCCAGCAGCCTCGTCCCGGGACAGGGGGCCCAGTACTTC CASSLVPGQGAQYF
few TRBD2 TRBJ2-1 TRBV7-9 TGTGCCAGCAGCTTAGTGGGACTAGCGGACAATGAGCAGTTCTTC CASSLVGLADNEQFF
- TRBD1 TRBJ1-4 TRBV27 TGTGCCAGCAGTTTAAGAGCTGACAGGGGTAGCAAAAAACTGTTTTTT CASSLRADRGSKKLFF
- - TRBJ2-5 TRBV4-3 TGCGCCAGCAGCCAAGATCATGAGACCCAGTACTTC CASSQDHETQYF
few - TRBJ1-5 TRBV2 TGTGCCGCGTCCGTAGGGACCTTTGGCAATCAGCCCCAGCATTTT CAASVGTFGNQPQHF
- - TRBJ2-2 TRBV30 TGTGCCTGGAGAGGGCGAGAGGGAGGTTTCCCAACCGGGGAGCTGTTTTTT CAWRGREGGFPTGELFF
- - TRBJ2-1 TRBV19 TGTGCCAGTAGTGTAGATATTAACTCCTACAATGAGCAGTTCTTC CASSVDINSYNEQFF
once - TRBJ1-2 TRBV2 TGTGCCAGTACTTGGGGGCGGAATAACTATGGCTACACCTTC CASTWGRNNYGYTF
- - TRBJ2-2 TRBV27 TGTGCCAGCAGTTTATCCGGGGAGCTGTTTTTT CASSLSGELFF
- - TRBJ2-1 TRBV5-1 TGCGCCAGCAGCTTGGCCCAGGGGATAGGGAATGAGCAGTTCTTC CASSLAQGIGNEQFF
- TRBD1 TRBJ1-5 TRBV7-9 TGTGCCAGCAGCGAACGAGCCAGGGGGAATGAGCCCCAGCATTTT CASSERARGNEPQHF
- - TRBJ2-1 TRBV10-3 TGTGCCATCAGTGAGACGGCGGGTGCTACCTACAATGAGCAGTTCTTC CAISETAGATYNEQFF
- - TRBJ2-1 TRBV21-1 TGTGCCAGCAGCAACCGCGGGCAGAGCTCCTACAATGAGCAGTTCTTC CASSNRGQSSYNEQFF